The 18 T cell receptor beta chains presented below share a single source sample, sequenced in a study of shared clonotypes between healthy human individuals. CD45RO-negative CD8 cells positively selected for CCR7 made up the naive population, which excluded terminally differentiated effector memory CD45RA+ cells. Assay used: immunoSEQ multiplex PCR; TCRdb lists only in-frame clones, some missing. The data show about 2.1 million clones, 93% seen once. Material for sequencing was naive CD8+ T cells from PBMCs. Receptor source: a man between 18 and 35 years old in good health. Some clones in this sample may be carry-over from other donors' samples.

As for this clone: This sample includes further DNA sequences coding for the same CDR3. The chain recombines TRBV27 with TRBJ2-1, with D perhaps matching TRBD2 (5 bases). The CDR3 contains 11 residues. The V and J ends lost 3 bases and 9 bases respectively, with 6 bases between them. CDR1 and CDR2 (germline): MNHEY, SMNVEV (reference sequence). Here the CDR3 reads CASSFGVEQFF. The CDR3 coding sequence is TGTGCCAGCAGTTTCGGGGTTGAGCAGTTCTTC.

The CDR3 loop is CASSQDLGLSNQPQHF. DNA for the CDR3: TGTGCCAGCAGCCAAGATCTTGGGTTGAGCAATCAGCCCCAGCATTTT. The chain has TRBV4-2 and TRBJ1-5; the D is unclear. Germline V gene lookup returns CDR1 LGHNA and CDR2 YNFKEQ. This CDR3 is 16 amino acids long. Trimming shortened V by 0 bases and J by 1 base, and 10 bases separated the two germline ends.

This chain links TRBV4-2 with TRBJ2-7; 7 bases fit TRBD1. There are 16 residues in the CDR3. V trimming: 1 base; J trimming: 0 bases; junction bases outside the gene matches: 6. The germline V gene encodes CDR1 LGHNA and CDR2 YNFKEQ. The CDR3 DNA is TGTGCCAGCAGCCAAGCCGGGACAGCCGTCTCCTACGAGCAGTACTTC. Amino acid sequence: CASSQAGTAVSYEQYF.

The chain joins TRBV15 to TRBJ2-7; D may correspond to TRBD1 or TRBD2 (5 bases each). V dropped 8 bases and J dropped 1 base, with 9 bases sitting between them. The germline gives CDR1 LNHNV, CDR2 YYDKDF (reference sequence). The CDR3 is 12 residues long. The CDR3 DNA reads TGTGCCACCGGGGGAGTGTCCTACGAGCAGTACTTC. Its protein is CATGGVSYEQYF.

V and J are TRBV9 and TRBJ2-1; D possibly matches TRBD1 or TRBD2 (7 bases each). Germline assignment: CDR1 SGDLS and CDR2 YYNGEE. The germline V and J ends were trimmed by 7 bases and 4 bases, with 21 bases remaining between them. This CDR3 contains 16 residues. The CDR3 nucleotides are TGTGCCAGCGCTAGAGGGGGCCTAGCGGCGTACAATGAGCAGTTCTTC. Residues: CASARGGLAAYNEQFF.

The chain uses TRBV29-1 and TRBJ2-7; a weak D match, TRBD1 (7 bases). Trimming stripped 5 bases from V and 0 bases from J, with 11 bases between. Germline values: CDR1 SQVTM, CDR2 ANQGSEA. This CDR3 has 13 residues. DNA for the CDR3: TGCAGCGTTTGGGGGGACAGCTCCTACGAGCAGTACTTC. Residues: CSVWGDSSYEQYF.

J is TRBJ2-7 and V is TRBV7-2, with D maybe TRBD2 (5 bases). From germline, CDR1 is SGHTA and CDR2 FQGNSA. V dropped 3 bases and J dropped 5 bases, with 8 bases sitting between them. The CDR3 extends over 12 amino acids. The chain's CDR3 is CASSFTGNEQYF. The CDR3 DNA is TGTGCCAGCAGCTTCACGGGGAACGAGCAGTACTTC.

The chain employs TRBV14 and TRBJ2-3, with TRBD2 identical over 7 bases. Germline V gives CDR1 SGHDN, CDR2 FVKESK. V gave up 1 base and J gave up 12 bases; unmatched junction bases: 7. The CDR3 spans 13 residues. The CDR3 here is CASSQGIRGEQYF. The CDR3 nucleotides are TGTGCCAGCAGCCAAGGAATCCGGGGGGAACAGTATTTT.

V usage is TRBV28 and J usage is TRBJ2-1; D might be TRBD1 (5 bases). Trimming left V 4 bases short and J 3 bases short, with 10 bases between. The CDR3 runs 14 residues. The germline V gene encodes CDR1 MDHEN and CDR2 SYDVKM. The CDR3, as DNA: TGTGCCAGCAGTTACCACAGGTACTACAATGAGCAGTTCTTC. Amino acid sequence: CASSYHRYYNEQFF. The full variable domain, with the rest looked up from reference TRBV28 and TRBJ2-1, is DVKVTQSSRYLVKRTGEKVFLECVQDMDHENMFWYRQDPGLGLRLIYFSYDVKMKEKGDIPEGYSVSREKKERFSLILESASTNQTSMYLCASSYHRYYNEQFFGPGTRLTVL.

Concerning this clone: Distinct nucleotide sequences in the sample also encode this CDR3. The chain employs TRBV11-3 and TRBJ2-1; D might be TRBD1 (6 bases). CDR3 length: 13 amino acids. V dropped 5 bases and J dropped 4 bases, with 9 bases sitting between them. Germline CDR1 and CDR2: SGHNT and YENEEA. The CDR3 reads CASSPRGYNEQFF. CDR3 nucleotide sequence: TGTGCCAGCAGCCCCAGGGGATACAATGAGCAGTTCTTC.

The chain employs TRBV6-5 and TRBJ1-2; D is possibly TRBD1 (5 bases). The CDR3 extends over 15 amino acids. Germline V gene data show CDR1 as MNHEY and CDR2 as SVGAGI. V lost 6 bases, J lost 0 bases, and 14 bases lay in between. The CDR3 region is CASRRPDKANYGYTF. As DNA, the CDR3 is TGTGCCAGCAGACGGCCGGACAAAGCTAACTATGGCTACACCTTC.

This sequence joins TRBV19 and TRBJ1-3; D ambiguous. V was cut by 7 bases and J by 3 bases, with 10 bases left in between. CDR1 is LNHDA and CDR2 is SQIVND in the germline V gene (reference sequence). This CDR3 spans 13 amino acids. As DNA, the CDR3 is TGTGCCAGTACCCCGCATGGTGGAAACACCATATATTTT. The encoded protein is CASTPHGGNTIYF.

The chain joins TRBV4-1 to TRBJ2-2; tentative D call: TRBD2 (5 bases). The CDR3 is 18 residues long. The V end lost 4 bases, the J end lost 3 bases, and 21 bases lay between the germline ends. Germline CDR1 is MGHRA and CDR2 is YSYEKL. In DNA, the CDR3 is TGCGCCAGCAGCCCAGACATCTTTAGCGAACTTCACACCGGGGAGCTGTTTTTT. It specifies CASSPDIFSELHTGELFF.

V is TRBV6-1 and J is TRBJ2-1; 9 bases line up with TRBD2. The V segment lost 1 base and the J segment 4 bases; nucleotides outside the gene matches: 5. The CDR3 is made up of 16 amino acids. Germline lookup yields CDR1 MNHNS and CDR2 SASEGT. The chain's CDR3 is CASSEDTSGFYNEQFF. CDR3 coding DNA: TGTGCCAGCAGTGAAGACACTAGCGGGTTTTACAATGAGCAGTTCTTC.

The V gene is TRBV5-8, the J gene TRBJ2-7; TRBD1 is a possible D gene (5 bases). This CDR3 has 15 amino acids. V lost 2 bases and J lost 0, with 12 bases in between. Germline CDR1 is SGHTS and CDR2 is YDEGEE. The CDR3 region is CASSFGQGDSYEQYF. The CDR3 DNA sequence: TGTGCCAGCAGCTTCGGGCAGGGCGACTCCTACGAGCAGTACTTC.

J is TRBJ1-2 and V is TRBV9, with 7 bases identical to TRBD1. Germline values: CDR1 SGDLS, CDR2 YYNGEE. The CDR3 consists of 13 residues. V dropped 4 bases and J dropped 6; count of bases not matched to a gene: 6. CDR3 nucleotides: TGTGCCAGCAGCTTCCGGGGGACAGATGGCTACACCTTC. Amino acid sequence: CASSFRGTDGYTF.

The V and J genes are TRBV12-5 and TRBJ2-1, with TRBD2 identical over 8 bases. The length of the CDR3 is 12 residues. With 7 bases clipped from V and 9 bases from J, the junction kept 5 bases outside the gene matches. Germline assignment: CDR1 LGHNT and CDR2 FRNRAP. The CDR3 bases are TGTGCTAGTGCAAGCGGGAGTAGTGAGCAGTTCTTC. It codes for CASASGSSEQFF.

This chain connects TRBV28 to TRBJ1-1; D gene ambiguous. Per germline, CDR1 MDHEN and CDR2 SYDVKM. The CDR3 is 15 residues long. Trimming took 5 bases from V and 1 from J, leaving 14 bases between them. The DNA for the CDR3 is TGTGCCAGCAGTCCTACTTACGGGGAGAACACTGAAGCTTTCTTT. Encoded protein: CASSPTYGENTEAFF.